One sample yielded the 15 T cell receptor beta chains listed below, sequenced in a study of blood T cell repertoires in COVID-19. Some clones are missing from TCRdb's copy, which holds only in-frame ones; the method was immunoSEQ multiplex PCR. The sample yields 86,000 or so clones, approximately 79% seen once. The sample comprised peripheral blood. Receptors were obtained from a man between 65 and 85 years old with acute or convalescent COVID-19.

The CDR3 DNA reads as TGTGCCAGCAGCTTAGATTCTAGCGGGGGGGCCTACGAGCAGTACGTC. Its translation is CASSLDSSGGAYEQYV. The chain combines TRBV11-2 with TRBJ2-7; 12 bases map to TRBD2. Germline V CDR1 and CDR2: SGHAT, FQNNGV. The trim removed 0 bases at V and 2 bases at J, leaving 2 bases unmatched. The CDR3 length is 16 residues.

V and J are TRBV5-1 and TRBJ1-1; 7 positions match TRBD1. With 4 bases clipped from V and 4 bases from J, the junction kept 4 bases outside the gene matches. Per germline, CDR1 SGHRS and CDR2 YFSETQ. The CDR3 has 13 amino acids. The CDR3 spells CASSQGGGTEAFF. The CDR3 DNA reads TGCGCCAGCAGCCAGGGGGGTGGCACTGAAGCTTTCTTT.

V usage is TRBV4-1 and J usage is TRBJ1-2; possibly TRBD1 for D (6 bases). Looked up from germline, CDR1 is MGHRA and CDR2 is YSYEKL. V was shortened by 5 bases and J by 8 bases, with 12 bases between the two germline ends. The CDR3 runs 12 residues. CDR3 region: CASSGTGWGYTF. Written as DNA, the CDR3 is TGCGCCAGCAGCGGCACAGGGTGGGGCTACACCTTC.

V and J are TRBV6-5 and TRBJ1-1, with a possible D match to TRBD1 (6 bases). Deletions cut 6 bases from V and 4 bases from J, with 12 bases between. CDR3 length: 13 amino acids. Germline assignment: CDR1 MNHEY and CDR2 SVGAGI. As DNA, the CDR3 is TGTGCCAGCAGCCGTGGGGGGGCCACTGAAGCTTTCTTT. Its translation: CASSRGGATEAFF.

This clone appeared a few times. This chain connects TRBV4-1 to TRBJ1-4; perhaps TRBD1 as D (6 bases). The ends were cut back, 6 bases at V and 2 bases at J, with 16 bases in the middle. The germline V gene encodes CDR1 MGHRA and CDR2 YSYEKL. The CDR3 has 16 amino acids. The CDR3, as DNA: TGCGCCAGCAGTCGGGGGGCGGAATCGACTAATGAAAAACTGTTTTTT. Its protein is CASSRGAESTNEKLFF.

CDR3 amino acids: CASSVEDSSYEQYF. CDR3 coding DNA: TGTGCCAGCAGCGTAGAGGACAGCTCCTACGAGCAGTACTTC. The chain links TRBV9 to TRBJ2-7, with a possible D match to TRBD1 (6 bases). V lost 0 bases, J lost 0 bases, and 7 bases lay in between. This CDR3 spans 14 amino acids. The germline gives CDR1 SGDLS, CDR2 YYNGEE.

The chain combines TRBV5-1 with TRBJ2-5; maybe TRBD1 (6 bases). Germline V gene sequence: CDR1 SGHRS, CDR2 YFSETQ. This CDR3 is 16 amino acids long. Trimming left V 0 bases short and J 1 base short, with 13 bases between. CDR3 residues: CASSLAPRGTQETQYF. Written as DNA, the CDR3 is TGCGCCAGCAGCTTGGCCCCCAGGGGAACCCAAGAGACCCAGTACTTC. Variable domain in full (rest from reference TRBV5-1 and TRBJ2-5): KAGVTQTPRYLIKTRGQQVTLSCSPISGHRSVSWYQQTPGQGLQFLFEYFSETQRNKGNFPGRFSGRQFSNSRSEMNVSTLELGDSALYLCASSLAPRGTQETQYFGPGTRLLVL.

The rearrangement uses TRBV5-1 and TRBJ2-3; 8 bases fit TRBD1. Germline assignment: CDR1 SGHRS and CDR2 YFSETQ. CDR3 length: 16 amino acids. Trimming cost V 4 bases and J 4 bases; bases outside gene matches: 11. CDR3 coding DNA: TGCGCCAGCAGCCGCGGCGGGACAGGAACGGCAGATACGCAGTATTTT. Translated: CASSRGGTGTADTQYF. Full variable domain (missing parts from reference TRBV5-1 and TRBJ2-3): KAGVTQTPRYLIKTRGQQVTLSCSPISGHRSVSWYQQTPGQGLQFLFEYFSETQRNKGNFPGRFSGRQFSNSRSEMNVSTLELGDSALYLCASSRGGTGTADTQYFGPGTRLTVL.

V usage is TRBV9 and J usage is TRBJ1-3; D unclear. CDR1 and CDR2 from the germline V gene are SGDLS and YYNGEE. V was clipped by 0 bases and J by 0 bases, with 7 bases between them. The CDR3 sequence is 15 residues long. The CDR3 region is CASSVAAVSGNTIYF. The CDR3 DNA is TGTGCCAGCAGCGTAGCTGCGGTCTCTGGAAACACCATATATTTT.

A few counts support this clone. CDR3: CASSLVGRGGYEQYV. CDR3 in DNA: TGTGCCAGCAGCTTGGTCGGCCGGGGTGGCTACGAGCAGTACGTC. This sequence joins TRBV5-6 and TRBJ2-7; D is possibly TRBD2 (5 bases). The germline V and J ends were trimmed by 0 bases and 3 bases, with 13 bases remaining between them. CDR3 length: 15 amino acids. The germline CDR1 and CDR2 sequences are SGHDT and YYEEEE.

The J gene is TRBJ1-1, the V gene TRBV11-2, with 7 bases fitting TRBD1. CDR3 size: 18 residues. Germline loops: CDR1 SGHAT, CDR2 FQNNGV. After removal of 4 bases from V and 0 bases from J, the junction contained 14 bases not matched to a gene. This CDR3 reads CASSSKIGTVVVNTEAFF. DNA for the CDR3: TGTGCCAGCAGCTCTAAGATCGGGACAGTTGTAGTGAACACTGAAGCTTTCTTT.

The rearrangement joins TRBV4-1 to TRBJ1-4; D gene ambiguous. This CDR3 contains 15 residues. With 4 bases removed from V and 2 bases from J, the gap between germline ends came to 11 bases. The germline V gene encodes CDR1 MGHRA and CDR2 YSYEKL. The CDR3 nucleotides are TGCGCCAGCAGCCGCCTCAGAACCACTAATGAAAAACTGTTTTTT. Protein product: CASSRLRTTNEKLFF.

The chain is built from TRBV28 and TRBJ2-3; the match to TRBD2 covers 11 bases. This CDR3 contains 14 residues. Trimming took 7 bases from V and 5 from J; bases not matched to a gene: 5. Germline CDR1 is MDHEN and CDR2 is SYDVKM. The CDR3 coding sequence is TGTGCCAGCAATAGCGGGGGGGCCGTAGATACGCAGTATTTT. Its translation is CASNSGGAVDTQYF.

The sample holds one count of this clone. This chain connects TRBV5-1 to TRBJ2-2; D is possibly TRBD2 (5 bases). The CDR3 loop spans 15 amino acids. Germline V gene lookup returns CDR1 SGHRS and CDR2 YFSETQ. Trimming removed 2 bases at V and 5 bases at J, with 13 bases between. The CDR3 bases are TGCGCCAGCAGCTTACTAAGGACGGGGACCGGGGAGCTGTTTTTT. This translates into CASSLLRTGTGELFF.

This clone has just a few counts. The chain couples TRBV4-1 to TRBJ2-2; no clear D. The germline gives CDR1 MGHRA, CDR2 YSYEKL. This CDR3 spans 14 amino acids. With 4 bases removed from V and 2 bases from J, the gap between germline ends came to 8 bases. CDR3 amino acids: CASSPQTNTGELFF. CDR3 in DNA: TGCGCCAGCAGCCCGCAGACTAACACCGGGGAGCTGTTTTTT.